The text below deals with one TCR beta chain. Its antigen is not identified. This entry comes from a study of cytomegalovirus exposure and HLA in healthy donors. Study observations and caveats: The number of N-insertions in an Asian-associated ancestry cluster was reportedly below the roughly 670-donor mean in a later analysis. V- and J-gene trimming in TCR beta was tied to a missense DCLRE1C variant by an analysis performed later.

13 Jbeta primers and 60 Vbeta primers were used for the PCR. Generated by immunoSEQ multiplex PCR, the TCRdb table keeps only in-frame clones and is missing some. The table lists about 64,000 clones, roughly 73% of them singletons. Germline V lookup: CDR1 SGHTA, CDR2 FQGNSA. Trimming shortened V by 5 bases and J by 0 bases, and 14 bases separated the two germline ends. The CDR3 has 15 residues. The chain couples TRBV7-2 to TRBJ2-7; TRBD2 might be the D (6 bases). The receptor was isolated from a male donor in good health and CMV-seropositive. Sequencing was done on a sample of PBMCs. CDR3 in amino acids: CASSTWDSSSYEQYF. CDR3 nucleotides: TGTGCCAGCAGCACCTGGGACTCGAGCTCCTACGAGCAGTACTTC.